The text below deals with one T cell receptor (beta chain). The CDR3 has 15 residues. Germline CDR1 MNHNY, CDR2 SVGAGI (reference sequence). The trim removed 2 bases at V and 8 bases at J, leaving 1 base unmatched. Some clones are missing from TCRdb's copy, which holds only in-frame ones; the method was immunoSEQ multiplex PCR. The sample holds tens of thousands of clones, around 96% seen once. These data come from a study of T cells after somatic rescue of genetic block. What was sequenced was peripheral blood mononuclear cells (PBMCs). The clonotype comes from a child less than two years old. The rearrangement uses TRBV6-6 and TRBJ2-1; 15 bases map to TRBD2. This CDR3 is CASSYGTSGRHEQFF. DNA of the CDR3: TGTGCCAGCAGTTACGGGACTAGCGGGAGGCATGAGCAGTTCTTC.